This entry lists 14 T cell receptor beta chains sequenced from one sample in a study of cytomegalovirus exposure and HLA in healthy donors (dated by TCRdb to 2017 to 2019). Library prep was done by the immunoSEQ multiplex PCR assay. The multiplex PCR relied on a mix of 60 forward primers for TCR Vbeta segments and 13 reverse primers for TCR Jbeta segments. What TCRdb holds here is the immuneACCESS table cut down to in-frame rearrangements. Part of the clones is not present; checked against another copy, under half of the missing clones reflect an unresolved V gene, and the others are unexplained. The sample table shows 130,000 or so clones, and roughly 80% are seen once. The ten largest clonotypes hold around 3.4% of the sample. What was sequenced was PBMCs. All receptors come from a man aged 35 to 55 in good health and CMV-seronegative.

The chain has TRBV6-5 and TRBJ2-7; TRBD1 agrees at 8 bases. Trimming at V came to 0 bases and at J to 4 bases, leaving 8 bases not matched to a gene. The length of the CDR3 is 16 residues. The germline V gene has CDR1 MNHEY and CDR2 SVGAGI. This CDR3 is CASSYSVRTGRYEQYF. The CDR3 DNA reads TGTGCCAGCAGTTACTCCGTTCGGACAGGGAGGTACGAGCAGTACTTC.

Here the CDR3 reads CASSPRLAGGLDTQYF. The DNA of the CDR3 is TGCGCCAGCAGCCCTAGACTAGCGGGGGGTTTGGATACGCAGTATTTT. J is TRBJ2-3 and V is TRBV4-3; 13 nucleotides agree with TRBD2. J was trimmed by 6 bases and V by 4 bases; bases with no gene match: 7. There are 16 residues in the CDR3. CDR1 is LGHNA and CDR2 is YSLEER in the germline V gene.

The rearrangement joins TRBV6-1 to TRBJ2-7, with D tentatively TRBD2 (6 bases). This CDR3 contains 14 residues. Germline values: CDR1 MNHNS, CDR2 SASEGT. V lost 4 bases to trimming and J lost 6 bases, with 16 bases between them. The CDR3 bases are TGTGCCAGCAGTGTAACGGGACTCCCTCCCGAGCAGTACTTC. Translating it yields CASSVTGLPPEQYF.

The chain is built from TRBV27 and TRBJ1-1; possibly TRBD1 for D (6 bases). V was shortened by 2 bases and J by 6 bases, with 13 bases between the two germline ends. This CDR3 has 14 residues. Germline assignment: CDR1 MNHEY and CDR2 SMNVEV (reference sequence). The chain's CDR3 is CASSLTGSFPEAFF. CDR3 coding DNA: TGTGCCAGCAGTTTAACAGGGAGCTTCCCTGAAGCTTTCTTT.

J is TRBJ2-1 and V is TRBV21-1; the D segment call TRBD1 is taken from the table without a DNA check. TRBV21-1 is deemed a pseudogene. This CDR3 spans 16 amino acids. The CDR3 protein is CASIPRTGLSYNEQFF. In nucleotides, the CDR3 is TGTGCCAGCATCCCCCGGACAGGGCTCTCCTACAATGAGCAGTTCTTC.

This chain joins TRBV28 and TRBJ1-4; TRBD1 matches 7 bases. The CDR3 totals 12 residues. Germline CDR1 reads MDHEN; CDR2 reads SYDVKM. The CDR3 here is CASSGGWEKLFF. In DNA, the CDR3 is TGTGCTTCCTCAGGGGGGTGGGAAAAACTGTTTTTT.

A few counts support this clone. V and J are TRBV6-5 and TRBJ2-4; D perhaps matches TRBD2 (5 bases). Trimming stripped 5 bases from V and 8 bases from J, with 13 bases between. Germline CDR1 is MNHEY and CDR2 is SVGAGI. The CDR3 spans 13 residues. DNA of the CDR3: TGTGCCAGCAGTCCCTACCGGCGGGACATTCAGTACTTC. Translating gives CASSPYRRDIQYF.

The chain uses TRBV6-6 and TRBJ1-5, with 8 positions matching TRBD1. Germline V gives CDR1 MNHNY, CDR2 SVGAGI (reference sequence). The CDR3 sequence is 16 residues long. V lost 5 bases and J lost 3; bases outside the gene matches: 9. The CDR3 spells CASSVLGTGPNQPQHF. CDR3 DNA: TGTGCCAGCAGTGTATTAGGGACAGGACCCAATCAGCCCCAGCATTTT.

This clone was counted only a few times. V and J are TRBV9 and TRBJ1-5, with D uncertain. V gave up 0 bases and J gave up 6 bases, with 7 bases separating them. This CDR3 has 13 residues. Germline CDR1 SGDLS, CDR2 YYNGEE. The CDR3 DNA is TGTGCCAGCAGCGTAGCTCTAGGTCAGCCCCAGCATTTT. Its protein is CASSVALGQPQHF.

The chain recombines TRBV18 with TRBJ1-6; D is ambiguous. V lost 4 bases to trimming and J lost 8 bases, with 9 bases between them. Per germline, CDR1 KGHSH and CDR2 LQKENI. The CDR3 is 13 amino acids. This CDR3 is CASSRGKDSPLHF. CDR3 DNA: TGTGCCAGCTCACGAGGGAAGGATTCACCCCTCCACTTT.

The chain employs TRBV4-2 and TRBJ1-1; possible D gene TRBD1, 5 bases. V was clipped by 3 bases and J by 1 base, with 12 bases between them. The CDR3 runs to 15 residues. The germline V gene encodes CDR1 LGHNA and CDR2 YNFKEQ. The CDR3 spells CASSHIIGGNTEAFF. The CDR3 DNA is TGTGCCAGCAGCCACATTATCGGGGGGAACACTGAAGCTTTCTTT.

V gene TRBV30 combines with J gene TRBJ2-3; TRBD2 matches at 9 bases. Germline V gene data show CDR1 as GTSNPN and CDR2 as SVGIG (reference sequence). Unmatched junction bases numbered 11, after V lost 0 bases and J lost 4 bases. This CDR3 spans 17 amino acids. The CDR3 nucleotides are TGTGCCTGGAGTGTCGGTCTACGCGGGGGGGCTTCAGATACGCAGTATTTT. Protein sequence: CAWSVGLRGGASDTQYF. Full variable domain (rest looked up from reference TRBV30 and TRBJ2-3): SQTIHQWPATLVQPVGSPLSLECTVEGTSNPNLYWYRQAAGRGLQLLFYSVGIGQISSEVPQNLSASRPQDRQFILSSKKLLLSDSGFYLCAWSVGLRGGASDTQYFGPGTRLTVL.

The chain has TRBV7-3 and TRBJ1-1; tentative D call: TRBD1 (6 bases). CDR1 and CDR2 (germline): SGHTA, FQGTGA. Trimming removed 1 base from V and 5 bases from J, with 14 bases in between. CDR3 length: 15 residues. The DNA of the CDR3 is TGTGCCAGCAGCTTAAGACCTGCGGGGGCGACTGAAGCTTTCTTT. It is translated as CASSLRPAGATEAFF.

The CDR3, as DNA: TGTGCCAGCAGCCTCAGCGAGTACAATGAGCAGTTCTTC. Protein product: CASSLSEYNEQFF. The chain joins TRBV6-1 to TRBJ2-1; no reliable D call. CDR1 and CDR2 from the germline V gene are MNHNS and SASEGT. Between the trimmed V and J ends, which lost 6 bases and 4 bases, there was a span of 10 bases. The CDR3 has 13 amino acids.